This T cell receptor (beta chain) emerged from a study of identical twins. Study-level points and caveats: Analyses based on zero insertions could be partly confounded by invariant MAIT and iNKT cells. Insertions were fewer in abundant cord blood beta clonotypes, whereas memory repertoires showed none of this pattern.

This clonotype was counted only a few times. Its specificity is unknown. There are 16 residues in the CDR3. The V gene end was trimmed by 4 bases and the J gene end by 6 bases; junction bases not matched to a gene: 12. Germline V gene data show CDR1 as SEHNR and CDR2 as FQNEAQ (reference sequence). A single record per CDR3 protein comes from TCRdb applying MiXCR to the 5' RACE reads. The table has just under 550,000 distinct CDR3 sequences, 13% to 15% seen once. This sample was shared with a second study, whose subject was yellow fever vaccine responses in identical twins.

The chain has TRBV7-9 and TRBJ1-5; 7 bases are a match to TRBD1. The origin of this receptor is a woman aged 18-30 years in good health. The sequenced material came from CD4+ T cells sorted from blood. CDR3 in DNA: TGTGCCAGCAGCTATACCGGGACAGAGGGCAGTCAGCCCCAGCATTTT. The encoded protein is CASSYTGTEGSQPQHF. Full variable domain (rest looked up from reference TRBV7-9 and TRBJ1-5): DTGVSQNPRHKITKRGQNVTFRCDPISEHNRLYWYRQTLGQGPEFLTYFQNEAQLEKSRLLSDRFSAERPKGSFSTLEIQRTEQGDSAMYLCASSYTGTEGSQPQHFGDGTRLSIL.